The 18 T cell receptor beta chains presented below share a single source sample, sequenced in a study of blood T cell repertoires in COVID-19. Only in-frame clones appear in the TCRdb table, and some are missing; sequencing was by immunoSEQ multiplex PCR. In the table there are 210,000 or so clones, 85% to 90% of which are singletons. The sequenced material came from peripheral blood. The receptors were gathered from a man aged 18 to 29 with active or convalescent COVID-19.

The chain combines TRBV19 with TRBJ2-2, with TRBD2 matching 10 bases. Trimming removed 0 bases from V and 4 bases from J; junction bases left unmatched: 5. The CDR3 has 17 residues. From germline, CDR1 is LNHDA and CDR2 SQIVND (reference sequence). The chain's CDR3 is CASSIDRLAGATGELFF. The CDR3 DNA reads TGTGCCAGTAGTATAGATAGGCTAGCGGGAGCCACCGGGGAGCTGTTTTTT.

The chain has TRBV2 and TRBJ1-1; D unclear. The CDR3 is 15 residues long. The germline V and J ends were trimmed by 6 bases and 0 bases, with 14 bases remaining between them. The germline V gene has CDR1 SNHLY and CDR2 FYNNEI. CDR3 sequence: CASRNTSPVNTEAFF. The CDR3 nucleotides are TGTGCCAGCAGAAATACCTCCCCGGTGAACACTGAAGCTTTCTTT.

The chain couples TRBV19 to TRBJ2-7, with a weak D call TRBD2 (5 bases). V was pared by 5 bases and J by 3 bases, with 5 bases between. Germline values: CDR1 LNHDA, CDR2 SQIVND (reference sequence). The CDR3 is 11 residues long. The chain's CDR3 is CASSEGYEQYF. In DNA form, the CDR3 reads TGTGCCAGTAGTGAGGGCTACGAGCAGTACTTC. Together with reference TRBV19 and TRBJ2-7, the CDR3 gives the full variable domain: DGGITQSPKYLFRKEGQNVTLSCEQNLNHDAMYWYRQDPGQGLRLIYYSQIVNDFQKGDIAEGYSVSREKKESFPLTVTSAQKNPTAFYLCASSEGYEQYFGPGTRLTVT.

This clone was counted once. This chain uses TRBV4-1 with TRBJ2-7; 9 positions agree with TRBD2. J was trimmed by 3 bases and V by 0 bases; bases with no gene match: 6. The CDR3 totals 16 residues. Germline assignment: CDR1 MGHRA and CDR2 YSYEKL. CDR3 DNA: TGCGCCAGCAGCCAAGACCGTCTAGCGGGGAACTACGAGCAGTACTTC. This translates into CASSQDRLAGNYEQYF.

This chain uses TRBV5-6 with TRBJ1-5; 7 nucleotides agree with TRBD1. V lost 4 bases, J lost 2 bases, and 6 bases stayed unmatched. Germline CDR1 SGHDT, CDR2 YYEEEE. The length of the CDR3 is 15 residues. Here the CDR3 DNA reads TGTGCCAGCAGCCTCAGACAGGGAGGCAATCAGCCCCAGCATTTT. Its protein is CASSLRQGGNQPQHF. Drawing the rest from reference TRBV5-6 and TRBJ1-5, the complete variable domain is DAGVTQSPTHLIKTRGQQVTLRCSPKSGHDTVSWYQQALGQGPQFIFQYYEEEERQRGNFPDRFSGHQFPNYSSELNVNALLLGDSALYLCASSLRQGGNQPQHFGDGTRLSIL.

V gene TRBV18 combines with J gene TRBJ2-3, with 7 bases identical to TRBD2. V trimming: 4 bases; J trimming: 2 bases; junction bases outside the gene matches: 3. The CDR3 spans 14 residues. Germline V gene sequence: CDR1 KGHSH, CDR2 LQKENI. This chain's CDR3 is CASSLAGLTDTQYF. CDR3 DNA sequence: TGTGCCAGCTCACTAGCGGGCCTCACAGATACGCAGTATTTT.

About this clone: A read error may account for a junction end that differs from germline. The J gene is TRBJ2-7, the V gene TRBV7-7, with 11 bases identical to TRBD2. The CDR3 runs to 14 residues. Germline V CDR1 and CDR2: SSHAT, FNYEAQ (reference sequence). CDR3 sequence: CASSLLGTSGQQYF. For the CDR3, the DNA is TGTGCTAGCAGCTTACTGGGGACTAGCGGTCAGCAGTACTTC.

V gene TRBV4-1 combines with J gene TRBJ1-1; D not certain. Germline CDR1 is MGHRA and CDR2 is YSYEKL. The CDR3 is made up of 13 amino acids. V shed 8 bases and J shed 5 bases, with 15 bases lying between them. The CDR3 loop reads CASEREDGTEAFF. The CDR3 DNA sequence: TGCGCCAGCGAACGCGAGGATGGAACTGAAGCTTTCTTT.

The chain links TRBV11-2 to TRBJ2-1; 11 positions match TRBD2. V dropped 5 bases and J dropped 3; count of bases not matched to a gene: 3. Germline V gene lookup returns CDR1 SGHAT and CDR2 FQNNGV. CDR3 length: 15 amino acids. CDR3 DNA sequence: TGTGCCAGCAGCATAACTAGCGGGAGCTACAATGAGCAGTTCTTC. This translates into CASSITSGSYNEQFF.

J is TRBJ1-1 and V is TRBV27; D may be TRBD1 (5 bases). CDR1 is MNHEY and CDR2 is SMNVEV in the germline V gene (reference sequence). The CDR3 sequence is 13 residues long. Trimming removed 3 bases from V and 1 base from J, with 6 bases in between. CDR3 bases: TGTGCCAGCAGTTTCGGGGGGAACACTGAAGCTTTCTTT. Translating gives CASSFGGNTEAFF.

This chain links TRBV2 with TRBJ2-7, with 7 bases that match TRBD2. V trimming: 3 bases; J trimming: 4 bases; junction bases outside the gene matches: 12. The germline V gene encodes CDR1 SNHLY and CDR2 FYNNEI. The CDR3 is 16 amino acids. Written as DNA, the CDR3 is TGTGCCAGCAGTGATCCTTTGGGAGGGTCGGGTTACGAGCAGTACTTC. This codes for CASSDPLGGSGYEQYF.

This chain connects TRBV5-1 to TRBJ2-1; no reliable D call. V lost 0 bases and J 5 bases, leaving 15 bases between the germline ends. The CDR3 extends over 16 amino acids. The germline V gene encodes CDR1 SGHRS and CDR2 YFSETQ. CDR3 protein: CASSLVALHPDNEQFF. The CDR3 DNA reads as TGCGCCAGCAGCTTGGTAGCCCTTCATCCCGACAATGAGCAGTTCTTC.

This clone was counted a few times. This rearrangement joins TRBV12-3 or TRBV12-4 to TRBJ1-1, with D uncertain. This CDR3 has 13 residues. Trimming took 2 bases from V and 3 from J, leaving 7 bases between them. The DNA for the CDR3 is TGTGCCAGCAGTTTATTTGTATACACTGAAGCTTTCTTT. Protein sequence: CASSLFVYTEAFF.

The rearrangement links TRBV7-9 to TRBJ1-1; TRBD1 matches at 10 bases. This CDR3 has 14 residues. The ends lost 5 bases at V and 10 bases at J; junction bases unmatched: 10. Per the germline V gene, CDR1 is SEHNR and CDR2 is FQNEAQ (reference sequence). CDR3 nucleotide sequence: TGTGCCAGCAGCCCAACCGGGACAGGGGCTAGAGCTTTCTTT. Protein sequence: CASSPTGTGARAFF.

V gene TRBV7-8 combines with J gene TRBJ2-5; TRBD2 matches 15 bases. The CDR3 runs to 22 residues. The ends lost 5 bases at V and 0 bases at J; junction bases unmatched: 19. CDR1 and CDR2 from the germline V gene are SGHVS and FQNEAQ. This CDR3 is CASSPKRKTGTSGRLHQETQYF. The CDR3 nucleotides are TGTGCCAGCAGCCCTAAGAGAAAGACCGGGACTAGCGGGAGGTTACACCAAGAGACCCAGTACTTC.

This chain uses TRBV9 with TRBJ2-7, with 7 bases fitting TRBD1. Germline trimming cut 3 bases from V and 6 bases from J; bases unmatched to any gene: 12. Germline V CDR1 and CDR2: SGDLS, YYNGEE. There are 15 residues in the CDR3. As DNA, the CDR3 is TGTGCCAGCAGCGAGACAGGGTTAGAGAGTGGCGAGCAGTACTTC. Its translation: CASSETGLESGEQYF.

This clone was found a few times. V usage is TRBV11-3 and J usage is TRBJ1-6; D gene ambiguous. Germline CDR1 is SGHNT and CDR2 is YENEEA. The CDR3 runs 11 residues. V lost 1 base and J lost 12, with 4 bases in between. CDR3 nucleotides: TGTGCCAGCAGCTTAGGCGAACCCCTCCACTTT. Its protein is CASSLGEPLHF.

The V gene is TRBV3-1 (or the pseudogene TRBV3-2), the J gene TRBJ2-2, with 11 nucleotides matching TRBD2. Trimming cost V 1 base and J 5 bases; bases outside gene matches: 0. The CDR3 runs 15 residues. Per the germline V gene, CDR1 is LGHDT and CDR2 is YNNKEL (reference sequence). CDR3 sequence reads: CASSQGTSGTGELFF. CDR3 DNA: TGTGCCAGCAGCCAAGGGACTAGCGGGACCGGGGAGCTGTTTTTT.